The T cell receptor (beta chain) described here comes from a study of CD8 T cells in Susac syndrome. As to this clonotype: Antigen: not known.

In blood CD8+ and CD4+ T cells, TCR beta underwent sequencing. Study results and caveats: The total CD8+ repertoires contained approximately 16 Susac-specific public clones, and the CD8+ TEMRA repertoires contained five. In Susac syndrome, CD8+ expansion was highest in TEMRA and active disease.

When the RNA was reverse transcribed, random hexamers were used with an input of about 0.45 to 1 ug. Amplification of the TCR beta CDR3 was carried out by immunoSEQ multiplex PCR, which spanned a total of 54 Vbeta and 13 Jbeta segments. TCRdb ran MiXCR on the immunoSEQ multiplex PCR reads and lists one entry per CDR3 protein. In the table there are 95,000 to 150,000 distinct CDR3 sequences, just under 95% of which are singletons. The CDR3 spans 12 residues. In germline, CDR1 is DFQATT, CDR2 SNEGSKA (reference sequence). V lost 3 bases and J lost 4, with 9 bases in between. V and J are TRBV20-1 and TRBJ2-5; the D gene is possibly TRBD2 (5 bases). This clonotype was obtained from a human donor with Susac syndrome. The specimen sequenced was CD8+ T cells from PBMCs. CDR3 region: CSARLEGETQYF. The CDR3 nucleotides read TGCAGTGCTAGGTTAGAGGGAGAGACCCAGTACTTC.